The clone carrying this T cell receptor beta chain appeared a single time. V shed 0 bases and J 4 bases; nucleotides not matched to a gene: 0. CDR1 MNHEY and CDR2 SVGAGI come from the germline V gene. The CDR3 runs to 15 residues. TCRdb keeps only in-frame clones here, not all; method: immunoSEQ multiplex PCR. This sample carries almost 20,000 clones, around 89% of them seen once, and the ten largest clones take approximately 7.5%. The data originate from a study of T cell changes during pregnancy in multiple sclerosis. The chain joins TRBV6-5 to TRBJ2-7, with TRBD2 identical over 13 bases. The specimen was CD8+ T cells from peripheral blood mononuclear cells, collected in the second trimester of pregnancy. This TCR was recovered from a female donor in good health, enrolled as a control in a pregnancy study. This chain's CDR3 is CASSYSTSGGYEQYF. DNA for the CDR3: TGTGCCAGCAGTTACTCGACTAGCGGGGGGTACGAGCAGTACTTC.